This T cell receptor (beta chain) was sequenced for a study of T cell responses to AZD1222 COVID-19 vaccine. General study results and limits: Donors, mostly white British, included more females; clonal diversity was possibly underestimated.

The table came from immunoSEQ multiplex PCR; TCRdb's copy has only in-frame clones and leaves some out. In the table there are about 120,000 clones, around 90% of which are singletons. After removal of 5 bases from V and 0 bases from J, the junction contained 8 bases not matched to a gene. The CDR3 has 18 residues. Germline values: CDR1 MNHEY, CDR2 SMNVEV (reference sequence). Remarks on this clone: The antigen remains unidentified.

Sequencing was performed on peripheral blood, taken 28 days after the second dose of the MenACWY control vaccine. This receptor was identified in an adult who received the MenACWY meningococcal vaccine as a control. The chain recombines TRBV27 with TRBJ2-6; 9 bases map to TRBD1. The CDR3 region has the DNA TGTGCCAGCAGTCGCCTAGGACAGGGGCACTCTGGGGCCAACGTCCTGACTTTC. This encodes CASSRLGQGHSGANVLTF.